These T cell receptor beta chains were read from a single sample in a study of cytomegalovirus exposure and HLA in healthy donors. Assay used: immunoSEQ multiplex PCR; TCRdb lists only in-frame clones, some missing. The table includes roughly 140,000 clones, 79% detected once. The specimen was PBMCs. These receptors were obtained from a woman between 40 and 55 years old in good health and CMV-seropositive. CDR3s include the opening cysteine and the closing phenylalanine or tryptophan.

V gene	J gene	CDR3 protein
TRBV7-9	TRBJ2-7	CANPGGYEQYF
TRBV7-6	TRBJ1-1	CASSLVQGSTEAFF
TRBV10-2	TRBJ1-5	CASSQRGGPDSNQPQHF
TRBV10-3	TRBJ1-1	CAISESGGQGCGAFF
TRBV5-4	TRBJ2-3	CASSSTGPLTDTQYF
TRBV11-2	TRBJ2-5	CASSSQNLAGGQKETQYF
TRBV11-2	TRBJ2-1	CASTLDSSSYNEQFF
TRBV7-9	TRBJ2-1	CASSPIAGGTDEQFF
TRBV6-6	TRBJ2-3	CASSSGLAGFTDTQYF
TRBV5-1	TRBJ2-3	CASSPGTSGTDTQYF
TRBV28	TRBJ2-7	CASSKLDTNYEQYF
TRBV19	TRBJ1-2	CASSIGVYNYGYTF
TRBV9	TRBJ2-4	CASSASGGGDIQYF
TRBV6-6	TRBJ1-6	CASSQGTGPLNSPLHF
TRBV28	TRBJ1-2	CASSQQGVGGYTF
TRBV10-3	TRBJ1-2	CASLREDTPNYGYTF
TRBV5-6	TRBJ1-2	CASTPGIPLAGYTF
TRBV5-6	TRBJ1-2	CASSTGGYGYTF
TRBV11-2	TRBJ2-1	CASSVQGGWRLADNEQFF
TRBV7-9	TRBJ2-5	CSSSKPLTSGGEETQYF
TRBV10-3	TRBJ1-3	CAISETGAGNTIYF
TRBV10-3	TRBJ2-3	CAIRNRLAGVQTDTQYF
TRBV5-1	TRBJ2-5	CASSYGDRQETQYF
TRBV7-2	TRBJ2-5	CASSSGRPGLVISSQTQYF
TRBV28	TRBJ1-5	CASSLYGDNQPQHF
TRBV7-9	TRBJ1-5	CASSLTAVGPQHF
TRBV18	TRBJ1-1	CASSPSRPGEGSNTEAFF
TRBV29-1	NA	CSPTRQGEDEQYF
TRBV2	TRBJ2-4	CASAGTVIQAKNIQYF
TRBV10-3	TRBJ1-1	CAISDSGTEAFF
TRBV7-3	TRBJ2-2	CASSLRLAGGDTGELFF
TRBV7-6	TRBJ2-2	CASSQQGALTGELFF
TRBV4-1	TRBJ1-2	CASSQETGGPYGYTF
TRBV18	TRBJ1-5	CASSPADNQPQHF
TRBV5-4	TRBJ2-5	CASSAGEARETQYF
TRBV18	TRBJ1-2	CASSPEGDYGYTF
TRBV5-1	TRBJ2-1	CASSSGGNEQFF
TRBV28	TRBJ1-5	CASSLTPGRGNQPQHF
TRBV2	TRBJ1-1	CASSPDSPEAFF
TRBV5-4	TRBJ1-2	CASSSDRDGSFYGYTF
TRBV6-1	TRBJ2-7	CASRLDRGSSYEQYF
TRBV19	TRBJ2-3	CASSIGLTSTDTQYF
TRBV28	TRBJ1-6	CASSSGGPSNSPLHF
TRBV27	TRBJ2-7	CASRVGLASEQYF
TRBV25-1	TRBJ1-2	CASSGIGQGARGYTF
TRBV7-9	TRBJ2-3	CASSWTYGGGNTDTQYF
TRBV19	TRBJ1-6	CASSIRQANSNSPLHF
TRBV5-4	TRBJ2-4	CASSFDLAGGRIQYF
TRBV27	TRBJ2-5	CASSPGWGLAGAQETQYF
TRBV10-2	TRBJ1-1	CASSEKGGGSTEAFF
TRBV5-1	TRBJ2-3	CASSLATGGGTDTQYF
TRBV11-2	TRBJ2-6	CASSPHRASGANVLTF
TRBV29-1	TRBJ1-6	CSVETGGASNSPLHF
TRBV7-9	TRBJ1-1	CSSSLKLGQGNTEAFF